The rows below give T cell receptor beta chains drawn from one sample of a study of beta chain features in type 1 diabetes. TCRdb keeps only in-frame clones here, not all; method: immunoSEQ multiplex PCR. The profile shows hundreds of thousands of clones, over 12% of them singletons. Material for sequencing was naive CD4+ T cells from blood. Receptor source: a man between 18 and 35 years old with type 1 diabetes. CDR3s include the opening cysteine and the closing phenylalanine or tryptophan. D genes are given only for firm matches. Expanded clones are given a class, and other clones once, few, many or no size at all.

clone size	J gene	V gene	D gene	CDR3 length	CDR3 protein	CDR3 DNA
NA	TRBJ2-7	TRBV30	NA	13	CGFAPTGSNEQYF	TGTGGGTTCGCCCCTACAGGGTCCAACGAGCAGTACTTC
few	TRBJ2-7	TRBV9	NA	16	CASSLQGGLSTYEQYF	TGTGCCAGCAGCCTGCAGGGAGGACTATCAACCTACGAGCAGTACTTC
NA	TRBJ2-1	TRBV28	NA	11	CASSLSGEQFF	TGTGCCAGCAGTTTATCCGGTGAGCAGTTCTTC
NA	TRBJ1-1	TRBV6-5	NA	11	CASRGGTEAFF	TGTGCCAGCAGAGGAGGAACTGAAGCTTTCTTT
NA	TRBJ1-2	TRBV7-9	TRBD1	15	CASSPWDRVDYGYTF	TGTGCCAGCAGCCCATGGGACAGGGTTGACTATGGCTACACCTTC
NA	TRBJ1-1	TRBV11-2	TRBD1	16	CASSLPSWTGNTEAFF	TGTGCCAGCAGCTTACCCTCTTGGACAGGGAACACTGAAGCTTTCTTT
NA	TRBJ2-7	TRBV7-2	TRBD2	15	CASSPTSGGGYEQYF	TGTGCCAGCAGCCCTACTAGCGGGGGCGGCTACGAGCAGTACTTC
few	TRBJ1-6	TRBV28	NA	16	CASRPGGRIYNSPLHF	TGTGCCAGCAGGCCGGGGGGGCGGATCTATAATTCACCCCTCCACTTT
few	TRBJ2-3	TRBV7-8	NA	14	CASSLAFLGDTQYF	TGTGCCAGCAGCTTAGCGTTCCTAGGAGATACGCAGTATTTT
few	TRBJ1-2	TRBV7-9	TRBD1	17	CASSFVGQQASNYGYTF	TGTGCCAGCAGCTTCGTGGGACAGCAAGCCTCCAACTATGGCTACACCTTC